These 19 T cell receptor beta chains were sequenced from one sample in a study of cytomegalovirus exposure and HLA in healthy donors. Amplification used 60 Vbeta primers and 13 Jbeta primers. Repertoires were generated with immunoSEQ multiplex PCR, while TCRdb's copy carries only in-frame clones and drops some. The sample holds 210,000 or so clones, roughly 81% seen once. Input material: PBMCs. These receptors were collected from a woman in her thirties in good health and CMV-seropositive.

This clone came up once. This rearrangement joins TRBV2 to TRBJ2-7; 7 nucleotides align to TRBD1. V trimming: 6 bases; J trimming: 2 bases; junction bases outside the gene matches: 1. The CDR3 contains 12 residues. Germline V CDR1 and CDR2: SNHLY, FYNNEI. The CDR3, as DNA: TGTGCCAGCAGGGGACAGACCTACGAGCAGTACTTC. This sequence encodes CASRGQTYEQYF.

J is TRBJ1-1 and V is TRBV18; D might be TRBD1 (5 bases). This CDR3 has 14 amino acids. The V gene's germline CDR1 is KGHSH and CDR2 LQKENI. V was shortened by 0 bases and J by 1 base, with 6 bases between the two germline ends. The CDR3: CASSPPGENTEAFF. For the CDR3, the DNA is TGTGCCAGCTCACCACCAGGGGAGAACACTGAAGCTTTCTTT. The full variable domain, with the rest looked up from reference TRBV18 and TRBJ1-1, is NAGVMQNPRHLVRRRGQEARLRCSPMKGHSHVYWYRQLPEEGLKFMVYLQKENIIDESGMPKERFSAEFPKEGPSILRIQQVVRGDSAAYFCASSPPGENTEAFFGQGTRLTVV.

The chain combines TRBV5-1 with TRBJ1-5, with 7 positions matching TRBD1. V gave up 5 bases and J gave up 5 bases; unmatched junction bases: 7. The CDR3 sequence is 14 residues long. The germline CDR1 and CDR2 sequences are SGHRS and YFSETQ. CDR3 protein: CASSFGQGDQPQHF. DNA of the CDR3: TGCGCCAGCAGTTTTGGGCAGGGGGATCAGCCCCAGCATTTT.

This chain uses TRBV7-2 with TRBJ2-2, with 7 bases that match TRBD2. V lost 5 bases to trimming and J lost 5 bases; unmatched junction nucleotides: 11. CDR1 is SGHTA, CDR2 FQGNSA, per germline. The CDR3 is 16 residues long. This CDR3 is CASSPGAGVWTGELFF. CDR3 nucleotides: TGTGCCAGCAGCCCCGGTGCGGGAGTCTGGACCGGGGAGCTGTTTTTT.

This chain connects TRBV18 to TRBJ2-3, with D perhaps TRBD1 (6 bases). Germline values: CDR1 KGHSH, CDR2 LQKENI. The CDR3 extends over 16 amino acids. V was pared by 3 bases and J by 2 bases, with 15 bases between. DNA of the CDR3: TGTGCCAGCTCACCGAATCCCGGACAGTTCACAGATACGCAGTATTTT. Amino acid sequence: CASSPNPGQFTDTQYF.

This clone has more than one count but fewer than ten. The rearrangement joins TRBV30 to TRBJ2-3, with a weak D call TRBD2 (6 bases). V lost 1 base, J lost 0 bases, and 14 bases lay in between. Germline CDR1 GTSNPN, CDR2 SVGIG (reference sequence). CDR3 length equals 16 residues. This CDR3 reads CAWSGEAGASTDTQYF. The CDR3 DNA reads TGTGCCTGGAGTGGGGAAGCGGGTGCTAGCACAGATACGCAGTATTTT. The full variable domain, its missing parts supplied by reference TRBV30 and TRBJ2-3, is SQTIHQWPATLVQPVGSPLSLECTVEGTSNPNLYWYRQAAGRGLQLLFYSVGIGQISSEVPQNLSASRPQDRQFILSSKKLLLSDSGFYLCAWSGEAGASTDTQYFGPGTRLTVL.

The rearrangement joins TRBV30 to TRBJ1-3; D gene uncertain. V was trimmed by 2 bases and J by 2 bases, leaving 13 bases between them. This CDR3 is built from 15 residues. Germline assignment: CDR1 GTSNPN and CDR2 SVGIG (reference sequence). CDR3 coding DNA: TGTGCCTGGAGTACAGTGTTCGGCCCTGGAAACACCATATATTTT. This translates into CAWSTVFGPGNTIYF.

In its sample, this clone was seen once. The gene calls are TRBV5-4 and TRBJ2-1; weak D call: TRBD2 (6 bases). Trimming shortened V by 1 base and J by 0 bases, and 11 bases separated the two germline ends. This CDR3 has 16 residues. Germline CDR1 and CDR2: SGHNT and YYREEE (reference sequence). This CDR3 is CASSLSSAPSYNEQFF. For the CDR3, the DNA is TGTGCCAGCAGCTTGTCTAGCGCACCCTCCTACAATGAGCAGTTCTTC.

This clone was seen a few times. J is TRBJ2-5 and V is TRBV10-2, with 11 bases fitting TRBD1. The DNA end is a closer match to TRBJ2-7, so the J assignment may be wrong. Germline V gene data show CDR1 as WSHSY and CDR2 as SAAADI. The CDR3 contains 15 residues. The CDR3 DNA is TGCGCCAGCACGCCAGGGACAGGGGGTAGGTACGAGCAGTACTTC. This gives the protein CASTPGTGGRYEQYF.

This chain uses TRBV28 with TRBJ1-5, with D unclear. V was clipped by 3 bases and J by 2 bases, with 11 bases between them. Germline V CDR1 and CDR2: MDHEN, SYDVKM. This CDR3 contains 15 residues. CDR3 nucleotide sequence: TGTGCCAGCAGTTTTCGAGGGTTTGGCAATCAGCCCCAGCATTTT. This codes for CASSFRGFGNQPQHF.

The J gene is TRBJ2-5, the V gene TRBV4-3; D perhaps matches TRBD2 (6 bases). The CDR3 has 15 residues. With 0 bases removed from V and 5 bases from J, the gap between germline ends came to 13 bases. Germline V CDR1 and CDR2: LGHNA, YSLEER. The CDR3 coding sequence is TGCGCCAGCAGCCAAGATTTACAAGGGAGGGAGACCCAGTACTTC. Translating gives CASSQDLQGRETQYF.

The chain recombines TRBV15 with TRBJ1-6; TRBD1 matches 7 bases. After removal of 1 base from V and 13 bases from J, the junction contained 4 bases not matched to a gene. The V gene's germline CDR1 is LNHNV and CDR2 YYDKDF (reference sequence). The CDR3 contains 13 residues. Here the CDR3 DNA reads TGTGCCACCAGCAGAGTGGGGGACAGTCCCCTCCACTTT. Residues: CATSRVGDSPLHF.

This chain connects TRBV30 to TRBJ2-5, with a weak D call TRBD2 (6 bases). Germline V CDR1 and CDR2: GTSNPN, SVGIG (reference sequence). The CDR3 consists of 16 residues. V lost 0 bases, J lost 5 bases, and 19 bases lay in between. The CDR3, as DNA: TGTGCCTGGAGTGTTCTCAAAGGAACGGGGAGGGAGACCCAGTACTTC. Amino acids: CAWSVLKGTGRETQYF.

The V and J genes are TRBV4-3 and TRBJ1-1; perhaps TRBD1 as D (6 bases). The V end was cut by 4 bases, the J end by 3 bases, with 12 bases between. The CDR3 is made up of 14 amino acids. Germline V lookup: CDR1 LGHNA, CDR2 YSLEER. CDR3 loop: CASSLRGADTEAFF. The CDR3 nucleotides are TGCGCCAGCAGCCTCAGGGGAGCGGACACTGAAGCTTTCTTT.

The V call is TRBV19, the J call TRBJ2-2; 8 bases are shared with TRBD2. The CDR3 is 18 residues long. CDR1 LNHDA and CDR2 SQIVND come from the germline V gene (reference sequence). The trim removed 6 bases at V and 6 bases at J, leaving 18 bases unmatched. The CDR3 DNA is TGTGCCAGTAGCTCCCGAAGGTCCCGGGAGGGCCTGCCCGGGGAGCTGTTTTTT. Translation: CASSSRRSREGLPGELFF.

The genes are TRBV5-4 and TRBJ2-5; 12 bases are a match to TRBD1. Losses at the gene ends were 3 bases for V and 5 bases for J; bases not matched to a gene: 5. This CDR3 has 15 residues. Germline values: CDR1 SGHNT, CDR2 YYREEE (reference sequence). The CDR3 DNA reads TGTGCCAGCAGCTGGGACAGGGGGCGCCGGGAGACCCAGTACTTC. This translates into CASSWDRGRRETQYF.

The CDR3 DNA reads TGTGCCAGCAGTTTGGGGCAGGGGACAGGAACTAATGAAAAACTGTTTTTT. This codes for CASSLGQGTGTNEKLFF. The chain combines TRBV28 with TRBJ1-4, with 8 bases lining up with TRBD1. This CDR3 is 17 amino acids long. The germline V gene encodes CDR1 MDHEN and CDR2 SYDVKM. Unmatched junction bases numbered 7, after V lost 3 bases and J lost 1 base.

The gene calls are TRBV18 and TRBJ2-3; 13 nucleotides match TRBD2. The CDR3 is made up of 16 amino acids. Trimming cost V 5 bases and J 6 bases; bases outside gene matches: 8. Per the germline V gene, CDR1 is KGHSH and CDR2 is LQKENI. The CDR3 reads CASSTTSGGIGDTQYF. The CDR3 nucleotides read TGTGCCAGCTCAACGACTAGCGGGGGGATAGGGGATACGCAGTATTTT.

The CDR3, as DNA: TGTGCCAGCTCACCTGCGAGTACCAACTATGGCTACACCTTC. It yields the protein CASSPASTNYGYTF. The V and J genes are TRBV18 and TRBJ1-2; D gene unclear. Germline CDR1 is KGHSH and CDR2 is LQKENI. V shed 3 bases and J shed 2 bases, with 10 bases lying between them. The CDR3 totals 14 residues.